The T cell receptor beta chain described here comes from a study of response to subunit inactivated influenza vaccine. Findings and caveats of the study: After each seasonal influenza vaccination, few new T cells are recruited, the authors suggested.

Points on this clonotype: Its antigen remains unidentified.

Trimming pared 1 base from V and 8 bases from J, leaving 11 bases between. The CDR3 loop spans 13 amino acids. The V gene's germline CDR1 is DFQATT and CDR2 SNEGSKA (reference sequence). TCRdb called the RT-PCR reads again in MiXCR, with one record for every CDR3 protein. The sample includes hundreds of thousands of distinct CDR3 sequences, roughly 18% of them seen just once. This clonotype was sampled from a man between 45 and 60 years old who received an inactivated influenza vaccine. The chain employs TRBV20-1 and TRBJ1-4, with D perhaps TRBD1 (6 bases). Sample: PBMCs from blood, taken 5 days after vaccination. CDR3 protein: CSARVTGTEKLFF. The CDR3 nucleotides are TGCAGTGCTAGAGTCACAGGGACGGAAAAACTGTTTTTT.